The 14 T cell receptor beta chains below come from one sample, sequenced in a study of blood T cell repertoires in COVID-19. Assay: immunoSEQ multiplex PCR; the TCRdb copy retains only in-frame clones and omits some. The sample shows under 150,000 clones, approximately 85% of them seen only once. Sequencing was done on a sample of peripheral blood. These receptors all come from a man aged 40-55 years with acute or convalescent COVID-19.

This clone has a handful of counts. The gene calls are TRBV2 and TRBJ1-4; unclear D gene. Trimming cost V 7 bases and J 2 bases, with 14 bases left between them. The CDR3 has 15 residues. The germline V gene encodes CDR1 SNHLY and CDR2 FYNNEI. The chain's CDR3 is CASNQERVTNEKLFF. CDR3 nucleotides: TGTGCCAGCAATCAGGAGAGGGTGACTAATGAAAAACTGTTTTTT.

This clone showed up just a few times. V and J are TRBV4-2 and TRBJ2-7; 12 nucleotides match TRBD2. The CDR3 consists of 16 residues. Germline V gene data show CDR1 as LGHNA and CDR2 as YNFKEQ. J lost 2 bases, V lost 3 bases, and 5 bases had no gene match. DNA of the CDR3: TGTGCCAGCAGCCATGTTACTAGCGGGGGGACCTACGAGCAGTACTTC. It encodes CASSHVTSGGTYEQYF.

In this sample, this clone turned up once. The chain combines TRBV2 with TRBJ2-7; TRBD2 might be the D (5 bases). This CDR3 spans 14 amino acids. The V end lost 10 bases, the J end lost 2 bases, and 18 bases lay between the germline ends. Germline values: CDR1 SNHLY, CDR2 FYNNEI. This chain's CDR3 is CAIIRRTLTYEQYF. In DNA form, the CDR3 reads TGTGCCATCATAAGAAGGACTCTGACCTACGAGCAGTACTTC.

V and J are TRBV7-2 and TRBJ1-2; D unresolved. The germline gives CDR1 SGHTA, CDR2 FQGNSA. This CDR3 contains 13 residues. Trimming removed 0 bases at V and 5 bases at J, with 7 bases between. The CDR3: CASSLAGEYGYTF. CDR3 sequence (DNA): TGTGCCAGCAGCTTAGCCGGGGAGTATGGCTACACCTTC.

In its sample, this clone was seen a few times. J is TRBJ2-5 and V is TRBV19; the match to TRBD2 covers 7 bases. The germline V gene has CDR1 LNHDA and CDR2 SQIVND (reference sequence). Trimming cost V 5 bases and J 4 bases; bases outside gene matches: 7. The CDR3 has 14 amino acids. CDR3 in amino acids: CASSPRTSGETQYF. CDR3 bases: TGTGCCAGTAGTCCGCGGACTAGTGGAGAGACCCAGTACTTC.

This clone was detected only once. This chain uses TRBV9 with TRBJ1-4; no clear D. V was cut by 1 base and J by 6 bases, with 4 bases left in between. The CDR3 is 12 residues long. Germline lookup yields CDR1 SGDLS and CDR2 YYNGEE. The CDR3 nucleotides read TGTGCCAGCAGCGTACAGGATGAAAAACTGTTTTTT. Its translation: CASSVQDEKLFF.

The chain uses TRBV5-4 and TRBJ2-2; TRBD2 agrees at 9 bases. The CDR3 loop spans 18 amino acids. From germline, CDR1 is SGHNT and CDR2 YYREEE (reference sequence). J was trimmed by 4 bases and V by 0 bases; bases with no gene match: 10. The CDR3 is CASSLDNRAGGRTGELFF. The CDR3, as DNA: TGTGCCAGCAGCTTGGATAATAGAGCGGGGGGACGCACCGGGGAGCTGTTTTTT. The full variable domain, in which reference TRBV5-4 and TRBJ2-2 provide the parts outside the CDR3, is ETGVTQSPTHLIKTRGQQVTLRCSSQSGHNTVSWYQQALGQGPQFIFQYYREEENGRGNFPPRFSGLQFPNYSSELNVNALELDDSALYLCASSLDNRAGGRTGELFFGEGSRLTVL.

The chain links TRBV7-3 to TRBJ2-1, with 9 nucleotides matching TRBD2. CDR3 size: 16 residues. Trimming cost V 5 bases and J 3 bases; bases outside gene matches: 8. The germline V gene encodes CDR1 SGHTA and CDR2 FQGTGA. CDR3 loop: CASSEHIAGVYNEQFF. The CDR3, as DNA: TGTGCCAGCAGCGAGCACATAGCGGGGGTCTACAATGAGCAGTTCTTC.

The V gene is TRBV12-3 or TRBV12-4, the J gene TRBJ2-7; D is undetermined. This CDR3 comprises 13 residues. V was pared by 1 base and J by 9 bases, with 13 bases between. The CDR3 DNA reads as TGTGCCAGCAGTTTAGGTATAGCCTACCGGCAGTACTTC. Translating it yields CASSLGIAYRQYF.

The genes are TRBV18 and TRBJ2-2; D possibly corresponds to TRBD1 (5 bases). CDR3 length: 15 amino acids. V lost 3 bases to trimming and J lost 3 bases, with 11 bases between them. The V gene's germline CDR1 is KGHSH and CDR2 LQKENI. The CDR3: CASSPGQGDTGELFF. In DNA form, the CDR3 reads TGTGCCAGCTCACCGGGGCAGGGCGACACCGGGGAGCTGTTTTTT.

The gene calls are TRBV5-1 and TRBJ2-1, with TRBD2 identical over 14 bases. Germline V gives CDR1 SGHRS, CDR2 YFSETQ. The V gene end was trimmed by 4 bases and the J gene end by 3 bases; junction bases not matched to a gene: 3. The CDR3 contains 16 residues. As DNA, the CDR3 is TGCGCCAGCAGCCTGGGACTAGCGGGGGTCTACAATGAGCAGTTCTTC. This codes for CASSLGLAGVYNEQFF.

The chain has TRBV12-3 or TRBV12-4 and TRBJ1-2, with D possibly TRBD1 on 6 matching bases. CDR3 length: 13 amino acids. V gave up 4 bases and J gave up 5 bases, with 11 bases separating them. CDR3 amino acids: CASSSTGQYGYTF. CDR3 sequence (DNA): TGTGCCAGCAGTTCAACAGGGCAGTATGGCTACACCTTC.

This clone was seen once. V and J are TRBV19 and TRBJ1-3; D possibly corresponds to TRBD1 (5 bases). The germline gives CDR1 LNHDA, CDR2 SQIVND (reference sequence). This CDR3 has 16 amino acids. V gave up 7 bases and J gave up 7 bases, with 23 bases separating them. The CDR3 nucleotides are TGTGCCAGTAAATTCGGCAGACAGTCGACGGTGAACACCATATATTTT. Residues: CASKFGRQSTVNTIYF.

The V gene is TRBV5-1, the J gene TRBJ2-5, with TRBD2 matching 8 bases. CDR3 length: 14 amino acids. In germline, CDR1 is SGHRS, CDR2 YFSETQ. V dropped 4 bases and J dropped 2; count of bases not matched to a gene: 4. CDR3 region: CASSLRGGQETQYF. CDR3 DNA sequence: TGCGCCAGCAGCCTACGGGGGGGGCAAGAGACCCAGTACTTC.